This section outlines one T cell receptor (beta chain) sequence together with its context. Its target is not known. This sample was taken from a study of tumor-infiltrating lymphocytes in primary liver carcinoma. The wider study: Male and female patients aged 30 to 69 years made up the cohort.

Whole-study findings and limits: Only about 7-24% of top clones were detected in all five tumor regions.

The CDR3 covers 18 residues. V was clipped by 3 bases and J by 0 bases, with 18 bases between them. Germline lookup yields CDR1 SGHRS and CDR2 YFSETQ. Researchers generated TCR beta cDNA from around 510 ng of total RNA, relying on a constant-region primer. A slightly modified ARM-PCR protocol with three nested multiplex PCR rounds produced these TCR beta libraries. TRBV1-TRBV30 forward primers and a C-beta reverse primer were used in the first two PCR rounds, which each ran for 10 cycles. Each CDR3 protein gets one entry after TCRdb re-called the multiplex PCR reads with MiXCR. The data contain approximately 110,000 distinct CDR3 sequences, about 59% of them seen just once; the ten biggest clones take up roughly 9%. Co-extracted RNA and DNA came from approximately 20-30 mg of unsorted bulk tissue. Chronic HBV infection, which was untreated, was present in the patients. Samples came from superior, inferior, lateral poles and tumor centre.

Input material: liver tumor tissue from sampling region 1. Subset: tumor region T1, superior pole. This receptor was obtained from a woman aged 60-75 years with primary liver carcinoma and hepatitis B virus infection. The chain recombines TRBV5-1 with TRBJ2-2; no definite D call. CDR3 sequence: CASSSLPRMGTNTGELFF. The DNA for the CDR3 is TGCGCCAGCAGCTCTTTGCCCCGGATGGGAACGAACACCGGGGAGCTGTTTTTT.